This TCR beta chain originates from a study of OX40 agonist ivuxolimab in advanced cancers. The germline V gene encodes CDR1 LGHNA and CDR2 YNFKEQ. The junction had 1 base not matched to a gene; V was cut back by 1 base and J by 4 bases. The CDR3 runs to 15 residues. TCRdb keeps only in-frame clones here, not all; method: immunoSEQ multiplex PCR. Here the sample spans some 96,000 clones, less than 95% being singletons. This chain links TRBV4-2 with TRBJ1-5; 10 nucleotides match TRBD1. This TCR was sampled from an adult with an advanced solid tumor such as melanoma, head and neck, liver or kidney cancer. The specimen was CD4+ or CD8+ T cells sorted from blood, collected in a trial of the OX40 agonist ivuxolimab. For the CDR3, the DNA is TGTGCCAGCAGCCAAGGGACAGGGGGGAATCAGCCCCAGCATTTT. This gives the protein CASSQGTGGNQPQHF.